This T cell receptor beta chain emerged from a study of shared clonotypes between healthy human individuals. Study-wide results and limits: Larger estimated richness was generally recorded for naive subsets relative to memory subsets. Rarefaction curves obtained for sorted subsets showed sequencing incomplete despite large depth.

About this clone itself: Its specificity is unknown.

Sequenced by immunoSEQ multiplex PCR; TCRdb stores in-frame clones only, minus some. The repertoire consists of about 2 million clones, with 95% occurring once and the leading ten covering around 0.13%. CD45RA+ naive and CD45RA-negative memory subsets were separated from CD4+ cells. Germline-derived CDR1 and CDR2 are MNHNS and SASEGT. This CDR3 region has 14 residues. Trimming pared 2 bases from V and 5 bases from J, leaving 12 bases between. This receptor was taken from a man between 18 and 29 years old in good health. V is TRBV6-1 and J is TRBJ1-1, with TRBD1 as a possible D gene (5 bases). Sequenced sample: naive CD4+ T cells sorted from blood. Specified subset: CD45RA+ positively selected. The CDR3 sequence is CASSEFQGGTEAFF. DNA for the CDR3: TGTGCCAGCAGTGAATTTCAGGGAGGGACTGAAGCTTTCTTT.